This entry concerns a single T cell receptor (beta chain). This clone's antigen is unknown. Nothing much larger sits one base from this clone, and base qualities are not available. The CDR3 runs 16 amino acids, cysteine and phenylalanine included. Only the CDR3 DNA is retained, 48 bases long and in frame from the first base. In the germline V gene, CDR1 corresponds to SGHTA and CDR2 to FQGTGA. The junction carries 10 bases between V and J, which are trimmed by 1 base and 1 base respectively. This specimen comes from a study of cytomegalovirus exposure and HLA in healthy donors (dated by TCRdb to the late 2010s). Study-level background: According to a later analysis, the approximately 130 validation repertoires were produced on the same platform as the 700 or so repertoires of the first cohort. The study aimed to test whether cataloging public T cell receptors could reveal signatures of past pathogen exposure. Besides the first cohort of 666 subjects, a separate validation cohort made up of 120 or so different subjects was used. To predict cytomegalovirus infection status, the study combined high-throughput TCR immunosequencing, statistical association of individual TCRs with disease status, and machine learning. Study-level results and caveats: A total of 164 TCR beta chains were listed by the study as associated with cytomegalovirus. A later analysis lacked HLA typing for the validation cohort, so it scored co-occurrence in that cohort across all 110 or so repertoires. Subsequent analysis determined that TCRs grouped into clusters in the first cohort also showed a tendency toward co-occurrence across the 90 to 150 validation repertoires, and roughly 95% of cluster scores exceeded 0. A few of the identified cytomegalovirus-associated TCR beta chains were confirmed in vitro to be specific for cytomegalovirus antigens. It was suggested by the authors that the approach could potentially be generalized to other disease states and immunological phenotypes. The classifier was reported to diagnose cytomegalovirus status with high specificity and sensitivity in both the original and validation cohorts. Across donors, most TCR sequences were observed very rarely, whereas some public TCRs were present in many individuals.

The method behind the library was the immunoSEQ multiplex PCR assay. The study's own analysis went as follows. A statistical classification framework was built to diagnose cytomegalovirus status from the catalog of TCR beta chain sequences. TCRdb carries this immuneACCESS record with in-frame sequences only. Its versions omit some clonotypes, under half of them owing to an unresolved V gene in the studies checked, with the rest unexplained. D and trimming come from the DNA, and the V and J calls and clone size come from that table. This sample lists 220,000 or so clones; around 90% were detected once. The ten biggest clones cover approximately 1.1% of the sample. Donors formed part of the validation cohort, which comprised approximately 130 subjects and was distinct from the first cohort of under 800 subjects.

The sample comprised PBMCs. The origin of this receptor is a young woman in good health and CMV-seronegative. The rearranged segments are TRBV7-3 and TRBJ2-2; perhaps TRBD2 is the D gene, with 6 bases matching. The sequenced DNA is TGTGCCAGCAGCTTAAGCGGGACTCGGAACACCGGGGAGCTGTTTTTT. It codes for CASSLSGTRNTGELFF.